This is a list of T cell receptor beta chains from one sample in a study of T-cell memory formation after mild COVID-19. TCRdb analysed the 5' RACE reads with MiXCR anew, one entry per CDR3 protein. The repertoire consists of 85,000 to 120,000 distinct CDR3 sequences, with 12% occurring once and the leading ten covering more than 25%. Specimen: PBMCs or a T cell subset sorted from them (not recorded which). All receptors derive from an adult woman who had mild COVID-19 (a few samples of this study predate the infection). Cell type and time point are not known. Both conserved end residues are part of each CDR3. A D gene is named only where the DNA matches it firmly. Where a row states a size, it is once, few, many or the class of an expanded clone; other rows omit it.

abundance: few; j_gene: TRBJ2-1; v_gene: TRBV7-6; d_gene: TRBD2; CDR3nt: TGTGCCAGCAGCTCCTCGGGGGGCTCCTACAATGAGCAGTTCTTC; CDR3aa: CASSSSGGSYNEQFF
abundance: few; j_gene: TRBJ1-1; v_gene: TRBV11-3; d_gene: .; CDR3nt: TGTGCCAGCAGATCAACGGGAGGCAGGAACACTGAAGCTTTCTTT; CDR3aa: CASRSTGGRNTEAFF
abundance: .; j_gene: TRBJ1-1; v_gene: TRBV15; d_gene: .; CDR3nt: TGTGCCACCCTCCGTGGGACTGAAGCTTTCTTT; CDR3aa: CATLRGTEAFF
abundance: .; j_gene: TRBJ1-1; v_gene: TRBV7-8; d_gene: TRBD1; CDR3nt: TGTGCCAGCAGCTTAGGACCGGCAGGGGGCTTGGTGAACACTGAAGCTTTCTTT; CDR3aa: CASSLGPAGGLVNTEAFF
abundance: few; j_gene: TRBJ1-1; v_gene: TRBV7-9; d_gene: .; CDR3nt: TGTGCCAGCAGCTTTGACGCTGGCGCTGAAGCTTTCTTT; CDR3aa: CASSFDAGAEAFF
abundance: .; j_gene: TRBJ2-7; v_gene: TRBV24-1; d_gene: TRBD2; CDR3nt: TGTGCCACCAGTGACTCCGGGACTAGCGGCACCTACGAGCAGTACTTC; CDR3aa: CATSDSGTSGTYEQYF
abundance: .; j_gene: TRBJ2-4; v_gene: TRBV13; d_gene: TRBD1; CDR3nt: TGTGCCAGCAGCCCCACCTCAGGGGGCGTAGTCAAAAACATTCAGTACTTC; CDR3aa: CASSPTSGGVVKNIQYF
abundance: many; j_gene: TRBJ2-5; v_gene: TRBV20-1; d_gene: .; CDR3nt: TGCAGTGCTGGAGAGCTGTTGGGAGAGACCCAGTACTTC; CDR3aa: CSAGELLGETQYF
abundance: .; j_gene: TRBJ2-7; v_gene: TRBV7-2; d_gene: .; CDR3nt: TGTGCCAGCTTGGGGGCCCAGGGCGGATTCTACGAGCAGTACTTC; CDR3aa: CASLGAQGGFYEQYF
abundance: many; j_gene: TRBJ2-5; v_gene: TRBV6-1; d_gene: TRBD2; CDR3nt: TGTGCCAGCAGTGAAGTAGGGAGGCTAGCGGGAGATCGAGAGACCCAGTACTTC; CDR3aa: CASSEVGRLAGDRETQYF
abundance: .; j_gene: TRBJ2-7; v_gene: TRBV3-1; d_gene: .; CDR3nt: TGTGCCAGCAGCAGGACGCCCTACGAGCAGTACTTC; CDR3aa: CASSRTPYEQYF
abundance: many; j_gene: TRBJ2-2; v_gene: TRBV3-1; d_gene: .; CDR3nt: TGTGCCAGCAGCCTTGGGAGTGGGGAACACGGGGAGCTGTTTTTT; CDR3aa: CASSLGSGEHGELFF
abundance: .; j_gene: TRBJ2-2; v_gene: TRBV29-1; d_gene: .; CDR3nt: TGCAGCGTTGTGGGGAGCACGAACACCGGGGAGCTGTTTTTT; CDR3aa: CSVVGSTNTGELFF
abundance: few; j_gene: TRBJ1-3; v_gene: TRBV13; d_gene: TRBD1; CDR3nt: TGTGCCAGCAGCTTAGGACGTGGGACAGGGGCCCCTGGAAACACCATATATTTT; CDR3aa: CASSLGRGTGAPGNTIYF
abundance: many; j_gene: TRBJ2-1; v_gene: TRBV4-3; d_gene: .; CDR3nt: TGCGCCAGCAGCCAAGAGGCGACGTCCTACAATGAGCAGTTCTTC; CDR3aa: CASSQEATSYNEQFF
abundance: few; j_gene: TRBJ1-1; v_gene: TRBV29-1; d_gene: .; CDR3nt: TGCAGCGTACCCAGCCCCGGGGTGGGTACTGAAGCTTTCTTT; CDR3aa: CSVPSPGVGTEAFF
abundance: few; j_gene: TRBJ1-1; v_gene: TRBV9; d_gene: TRBD1; CDR3nt: TGTGCCAGCAGCCCGGGGACAGGGGATGAAGCTTTCTTT; CDR3aa: CASSPGTGDEAFF
abundance: .; j_gene: TRBJ2-7; v_gene: TRBV3-2; d_gene: .; CDR3nt: TGTGCCAGCAGCTACAAGCGTCGATTGGGGCGGGTTTCCTACGAGCAGTACTTC; CDR3aa: CASSYKRRLGRVSYEQYF
abundance: .; j_gene: TRBJ1-6; v_gene: TRBV20-1; d_gene: .; CDR3nt: TGCAGTGCTAGTACCCTCCACTTT; CDR3aa: CSASTLHF
abundance: .; j_gene: TRBJ2-1; v_gene: TRBV4-1; d_gene: .; CDR3nt: TGCGCCAGCAGCCAAGATTCCAGGGAGAATGAGCAGTTCTTC; CDR3aa: CASSQDSRENEQFF
abundance: .; j_gene: TRBJ2-5; v_gene: TRBV12-3/TRBV12-4; d_gene: TRBD2; CDR3nt: TGTGCCAGCAGTCCGAACAGAGCGGGGGAAGAGACCCAGTACTTC; CDR3aa: CASSPNRAGEETQYF
abundance: .; j_gene: TRBJ2-1; v_gene: TRBV11-2; d_gene: TRBD2; CDR3nt: TGTGCCAGCAGCTTAACTAGCGGGAGAATATATGAGCAGTTCTTC; CDR3aa: CASSLTSGRIYEQFF
abundance: many; j_gene: TRBJ2-5; v_gene: TRBV7-7; d_gene: .; CDR3nt: TGTGCCAGCAGCCCCGGACAGTTAGAGACCCAGTACTTC; CDR3aa: CASSPGQLETQYF
abundance: .; j_gene: TRBJ2-2; v_gene: TRBV7-8; d_gene: TRBD2; CDR3nt: TGTGCCAGCAGCATCGGGGGGACCGGGGAGCTGTTTTTT; CDR3aa: CASSIGGTGELFF
abundance: .; j_gene: TRBJ2-1; v_gene: TRBV27; d_gene: TRBD2; CDR3nt: TGTGCCAGCAGTTTTATCGGACTAGCCTCTAACCTCTACAATGAGCAGTTCTTC; CDR3aa: CASSFIGLASNLYNEQFF
abundance: few; j_gene: TRBJ2-7; v_gene: TRBV27; d_gene: .; CDR3nt: TGTGCCAGCAGTTTCGGGACTTCCCTCGCCTACGAGCAGTACTTC; CDR3aa: CASSFGTSLAYEQYF
abundance: .; j_gene: TRBJ2-2; v_gene: TRBV6-4; d_gene: .; CDR3nt: TGTGCCAGCAGTACAGGGAACACCGGGGAGCTGTTTTTT; CDR3aa: CASSTGNTGELFF